The next 26 T cell receptor beta chains were all read from a single sample in a study of T cell changes during pregnancy in multiple sclerosis. Method: immunoSEQ multiplex PCR; TCRdb's copy keeps in-frame clones and lacks some. The data hold 30,000 to 45,000 clones, with 90% to 95% observed a single time. Source: CD4+ T cells from peripheral blood mononuclear cells, taken in the second trimester of pregnancy. The receptors were sampled from a female donor in good health, enrolled as a control in a pregnancy study.

The chain combines TRBV9 with TRBJ2-1; D is undetermined. Trimming took off 3 bases at V and 9 bases at J, with 10 bases between the two ends. The CDR3 extends over 12 amino acids. Germline V gene data show CDR1 as SGDLS and CDR2 as YYNGEE. The CDR3: CASSASWSEQFF. As DNA, the CDR3 is TGTGCCAGCAGCGCTAGTTGGTCTGAGCAGTTCTTC.

A single count supports this clone. This sequence joins TRBV19 and TRBJ1-1; D unresolved. Germline CDR1 is LNHDA and CDR2 is SQIVND (reference sequence). This CDR3 is 13 amino acids long. Deletions cut 3 bases from V and 1 base from J, with 6 bases between. The CDR3 coding sequence is TGTGCCAGTAGTATTCCGGGGAACACTGAAGCTTTCTTT. Amino acids: CASSIPGNTEAFF.

The chain employs TRBV7-2 and TRBJ2-7; 10 nucleotides align to TRBD2. V dropped 1 base and J dropped 3; count of bases not matched to a gene: 15. Germline CDR1 is SGHTA and CDR2 is FQGNSA. The length of the CDR3 is 19 residues. CDR3 amino acids: CASSLEGPSGGRLLYEQYF. The CDR3 nucleotides are TGTGCCAGCAGCTTAGAAGGTCCTAGCGGGGGCCGGCTCCTCTACGAGCAGTACTTC.

The rearrangement links TRBV6-1 to TRBJ2-7, with TRBD1 as a possible D gene (6 bases). The CDR3 sequence is 15 residues long. The V and J ends lost 7 bases and 3 bases respectively, with 19 bases between them. Germline V gene lookup returns CDR1 MNHNS and CDR2 SASEGT. CDR3 coding DNA: TGTGCCAGCATGTCACAGGGCCTCCTCTTCTACGAGCAGTACTTC. Translation gives CASMSQGLLFYEQYF.

This clone was counted once. This chain uses TRBV9 with TRBJ1-3; no clear D gene. Per the germline V gene, CDR1 is SGDLS and CDR2 is YYNGEE. Trimming pared 1 base from V and 4 bases from J, leaving 9 bases between. The CDR3 is 14 amino acids. The CDR3 nucleotides are TGTGCCAGCAGCGTAAGCTTTTCCGGAAACACCATATATTTT. It encodes CASSVSFSGNTIYF.

This chain links TRBV9 with TRBJ2-3; D may be TRBD2 (5 bases). This CDR3 spans 15 amino acids. Germline V lookup: CDR1 SGDLS, CDR2 YYNGEE. V lost 0 bases and J lost 5, with 13 bases in between. The CDR3 sequence: CASSVDEGAGDTQYF. Here the CDR3 DNA reads TGTGCCAGCAGCGTAGATGAGGGCGCGGGAGATACGCAGTATTTT.

The CDR3 nucleotides read TGCGCCAGCAGTGAGCGGTTAGCGGGGGGCCGGAGTGAGCAGTTCTTC. It yields the protein CASSERLAGGRSEQFF. The V and J genes are TRBV10-1 and TRBJ2-1, with TRBD2 identical over 10 bases. Germline CDR1 WNHNN, CDR2 SYGVQD (reference sequence). This CDR3 is built from 16 residues. V gave up 2 bases and J gave up 9 bases; unmatched junction bases: 10.

The table lists this clone with a few counts. The rearrangement uses TRBV13 and TRBJ1-1; 7 nucleotides match TRBD1. The CDR3 has 14 residues. V lost 3 bases and J lost 3; bases outside the gene matches: 4. From germline, CDR1 is PRHDT and CDR2 FYEKMQ (reference sequence). CDR3 DNA sequence: TGTGCCAGCAGCTTGGGACAGATGTACACTGAAGCTTTCTTT. Protein product: CASSLGQMYTEAFF.

The V gene is TRBV2, the J gene TRBJ2-6, with 9 bases aligning to TRBD1. Germline trimming cut 2 bases from V and 0 bases from J; bases unmatched to any gene: 5. This CDR3 has 18 residues. Germline V lookup: CDR1 SNHLY, CDR2 FYNNEI. The CDR3 spells CASSEIGQGNSGANVLTF. The CDR3 DNA follows: TGTGCCAGCAGTGAAATAGGACAGGGGAACTCTGGGGCCAACGTCCTGACTTTC.

This clone was observed a single time. The CDR3 protein is CASRWASGSTGELFF. The CDR3 region has the DNA TGTGCCAGCAGATGGGCTAGCGGGAGTACCGGGGAGCTGTTTTTT. This chain uses TRBV6-5 with TRBJ2-2; 10 positions agree with TRBD2. V trimming: 6 bases; J trimming: 5 bases; junction bases outside the gene matches: 6. Germline CDR1 reads MNHEY; CDR2 reads SVGAGI. CDR3 length: 15 residues.

V gene TRBV2 combines with J gene TRBJ1-1, with D possibly being TRBD1 (6 bases). The V gene's germline CDR1 is SNHLY and CDR2 FYNNEI. The CDR3 is made up of 14 amino acids. The germline V and J ends were trimmed by 6 bases and 2 bases, with 13 bases remaining between them. In nucleotides, the CDR3 is TGTGCCAGCAGAGACACAGGGCTCAACACTGAAGCTTTCTTT. Protein: CASRDTGLNTEAFF.

The chain couples TRBV18 to TRBJ1-4, with 7 bases lining up with TRBD1. Germline loops: CDR1 KGHSH, CDR2 LQKENI. CDR3 length: 15 amino acids. V trimming: 5 bases; J trimming: 3 bases; junction bases outside the gene matches: 6. The CDR3 loop is CASSSSQGPNEKLFF. CDR3 DNA: TGTGCCAGCTCATCTTCACAGGGGCCTAATGAAAAACTGTTTTTT.

Only one count was recorded for this clone. The chain employs TRBV9 and TRBJ2-3, with TRBD2 identical over 12 bases. After removal of 4 bases from V and 5 bases from J, the junction contained 8 bases not matched to a gene. The CDR3 runs 16 residues. Germline assignment: CDR1 SGDLS and CDR2 YYNGEE. CDR3 in DNA: TGTGCCAGCAGCTTGAGACTAGCGGGAGTTGGAGATACGCAGTATTTT. Protein: CASSLRLAGVGDTQYF.

This chain joins TRBV9 and TRBJ2-7; a possible D gene is TRBD2 (5 bases). Germline values: CDR1 SGDLS, CDR2 YYNGEE. Trimming took 2 bases from V and 5 from J, leaving 17 bases between them. CDR3 length: 15 amino acids. The CDR3 protein is CASSVDAGGGDEQYF. The CDR3, as DNA: TGTGCCAGCAGCGTCGATGCGGGCGGAGGCGACGAGCAGTACTTC. The whole variable domain, filled in from reference TRBV9 and TRBJ2-7, reads DSGVTQTPKHLITATGQRVTLRCSPRSGDLSVYWYQQSLDQGLQFLIQYYNGEERAKGNILERFSAQQFPDLHSELNLSSLELGDSALYFCASSVDAGGGDEQYFGPGTRLTVT.

The chain couples TRBV7-6 to TRBJ2-7; 7 positions agree with TRBD1. This CDR3 has 15 residues. The V gene end was trimmed by 3 bases and the J gene end by 1 base; junction bases not matched to a gene: 6. CDR1 SGHVS and CDR2 FNYEAQ come from the germline V gene. CDR3 amino acids: CASSLRQGWSYEQYF. DNA of the CDR3: TGTGCCAGCAGCTTGAGACAGGGATGGTCCTACGAGCAGTACTTC.

The rearrangement uses TRBV4-1 and TRBJ2-7, with TRBD2 matching 10 bases. Germline V lookup: CDR1 MGHRA, CDR2 YSYEKL. The CDR3 is 15 residues long. V dropped 4 bases and J dropped 3; count of bases not matched to a gene: 6. The CDR3 loop is CASSLERGGDYEQYF. The CDR3 DNA reads TGCGCCAGCAGCCTAGAGCGGGGGGGAGACTACGAGCAGTACTTC.

The V gene is TRBV27, the J gene TRBJ2-5, with 15 bases that match TRBD2. With V trimmed by 2 bases and J by 0 bases, 10 bases remained unmatched. The length of the CDR3 is 20 residues. Germline CDR1 reads MNHEY; CDR2 reads SMNVEV (reference sequence). For the CDR3, the DNA is TGTGCCAGCAGTTTACCCCGGACTAGCGGGGGGGCTAAATACCAAGAGACCCAGTACTTC. Translation gives CASSLPRTSGGAKYQETQYF.

The CDR3 DNA sequence: TGTGCCAGCAGCGTGGGACTAGCGGGAGTTGGGACCCAGTACTTC. Translated: CASSVGLAGVGTQYF. The chain links TRBV5-6 to TRBJ2-5, with TRBD2 identical over 14 bases. Unmatched junction bases numbered 6, after V lost 4 bases and J lost 7 bases. This CDR3 has 15 amino acids. The V gene's germline CDR1 is SGHDT and CDR2 YYEEEE.

The chain links TRBV6-5 to TRBJ1-1; 7 bases are a match to TRBD1. This CDR3 has 13 amino acids. V lost 10 bases to trimming and J lost 10 bases; unmatched junction nucleotides: 15. Germline loops: CDR1 MNHEY, CDR2 SVGAGI. DNA of the CDR3: TGTGCCACACAACCGGGGACAGCCCGAGGAGCTTTCTTT. Translated, it gives CATQPGTARGAFF.

The gene calls are TRBV10-1 and TRBJ2-3; 7 bases match TRBD2. With V trimmed by 11 bases and J by 2 bases, 7 bases remained unmatched. CDR3 size: 13 residues. Germline CDR1 WNHNN, CDR2 SYGVQD (reference sequence). DNA of the CDR3: TGCGCCCGCCGGGGAGGGACCACAGATACGCAGTATTTT. This encodes CARRGGTTDTQYF.

The J gene is TRBJ2-7, the V gene TRBV19; TRBD1 aligns across 9 bases. V was clipped by 5 bases and J by 3 bases; unmatched bases: 5. The CDR3 covers 14 residues. In germline, CDR1 is LNHDA, CDR2 SQIVND (reference sequence). The CDR3 sequence: CASSPPGQGYEQYF. The CDR3 coding sequence is TGTGCCAGTAGTCCCCCGGGACAGGGCTACGAGCAGTACTTC.

The CDR3 region is CASSVATGGLSGGELFF. CDR3 sequence (DNA): TGTGCCAGCAGCGTAGCTACTGGAGGACTATCCGGCGGGGAGCTGTTTTTT. The V and J genes are TRBV9 and TRBJ2-2; a weak D match, TRBD2 (6 bases). This CDR3 comprises 17 residues. The ends were cut back, 0 bases at V and 7 bases at J, with 19 bases in the middle. Germline loops: CDR1 SGDLS, CDR2 YYNGEE.

V is TRBV18 and J is TRBJ2-4, with D maybe TRBD2 (5 bases). Looked up from germline, CDR1 is KGHSH and CDR2 is LQKENI. The CDR3 is made up of 19 amino acids. Deletions cut 3 bases from V and 0 bases from J, with 21 bases between. The CDR3 bases are TGTGCCAGCTCACCTGCGCCTAGCCAAGTTCATCTAGCCAAAAACATTCAGTACTTC. Amino acids: CASSPAPSQVHLAKNIQYF. The variable domain in full, with the rest retrieved from reference TRBV18 and TRBJ2-4, is NAGVMQNPRHLVRRRGQEARLRCSPMKGHSHVYWYRQLPEEGLKFMVYLQKENIIDESGMPKERFSAEFPKEGPSILRIQQVVRGDSAAYFCASSPAPSQVHLAKNIQYFGAGTRLSVL.

V is TRBV5-1 and J is TRBJ2-1; 12 bases match TRBD1. Unmatched junction bases numbered 6, after V lost 4 bases and J lost 7 bases. The CDR3 is 15 amino acids. The germline V gene has CDR1 SGHRS and CDR2 YFSETQ. As DNA, the CDR3 is TGCGCCAGCAGCCCAGGGACAGGGGGCTCGAATGAGCAGTTCTTC. The encoded protein is CASSPGTGGSNEQFF.

The chain employs TRBV28 and TRBJ2-2, with 9 bases lining up with TRBD2. The CDR3 runs 14 residues. Germline V gene data show CDR1 as MDHEN and CDR2 as SYDVKM. V shed 5 bases, J shed 6 bases, and the junction held 4 bases outside the gene matches. The CDR3 here is CASSGGRASGELFF. The CDR3 DNA is TGTGCCAGCAGTGGCGGGAGGGCCTCCGGGGAGCTGTTTTTT.

Here the CDR3 reads CASRRRGLDTEAFF. The CDR3 region has the DNA TGTGCCAGCAGGAGGCGGGGGCTTGACACTGAAGCTTTCTTT. The V call is TRBV2, the J call TRBJ1-1; a possible D gene is TRBD1 (6 bases). Between the trimmed V and J ends, which lost 6 bases and 3 bases, there was a span of 14 bases. Germline V lookup: CDR1 SNHLY, CDR2 FYNNEI. This CDR3 spans 14 amino acids.